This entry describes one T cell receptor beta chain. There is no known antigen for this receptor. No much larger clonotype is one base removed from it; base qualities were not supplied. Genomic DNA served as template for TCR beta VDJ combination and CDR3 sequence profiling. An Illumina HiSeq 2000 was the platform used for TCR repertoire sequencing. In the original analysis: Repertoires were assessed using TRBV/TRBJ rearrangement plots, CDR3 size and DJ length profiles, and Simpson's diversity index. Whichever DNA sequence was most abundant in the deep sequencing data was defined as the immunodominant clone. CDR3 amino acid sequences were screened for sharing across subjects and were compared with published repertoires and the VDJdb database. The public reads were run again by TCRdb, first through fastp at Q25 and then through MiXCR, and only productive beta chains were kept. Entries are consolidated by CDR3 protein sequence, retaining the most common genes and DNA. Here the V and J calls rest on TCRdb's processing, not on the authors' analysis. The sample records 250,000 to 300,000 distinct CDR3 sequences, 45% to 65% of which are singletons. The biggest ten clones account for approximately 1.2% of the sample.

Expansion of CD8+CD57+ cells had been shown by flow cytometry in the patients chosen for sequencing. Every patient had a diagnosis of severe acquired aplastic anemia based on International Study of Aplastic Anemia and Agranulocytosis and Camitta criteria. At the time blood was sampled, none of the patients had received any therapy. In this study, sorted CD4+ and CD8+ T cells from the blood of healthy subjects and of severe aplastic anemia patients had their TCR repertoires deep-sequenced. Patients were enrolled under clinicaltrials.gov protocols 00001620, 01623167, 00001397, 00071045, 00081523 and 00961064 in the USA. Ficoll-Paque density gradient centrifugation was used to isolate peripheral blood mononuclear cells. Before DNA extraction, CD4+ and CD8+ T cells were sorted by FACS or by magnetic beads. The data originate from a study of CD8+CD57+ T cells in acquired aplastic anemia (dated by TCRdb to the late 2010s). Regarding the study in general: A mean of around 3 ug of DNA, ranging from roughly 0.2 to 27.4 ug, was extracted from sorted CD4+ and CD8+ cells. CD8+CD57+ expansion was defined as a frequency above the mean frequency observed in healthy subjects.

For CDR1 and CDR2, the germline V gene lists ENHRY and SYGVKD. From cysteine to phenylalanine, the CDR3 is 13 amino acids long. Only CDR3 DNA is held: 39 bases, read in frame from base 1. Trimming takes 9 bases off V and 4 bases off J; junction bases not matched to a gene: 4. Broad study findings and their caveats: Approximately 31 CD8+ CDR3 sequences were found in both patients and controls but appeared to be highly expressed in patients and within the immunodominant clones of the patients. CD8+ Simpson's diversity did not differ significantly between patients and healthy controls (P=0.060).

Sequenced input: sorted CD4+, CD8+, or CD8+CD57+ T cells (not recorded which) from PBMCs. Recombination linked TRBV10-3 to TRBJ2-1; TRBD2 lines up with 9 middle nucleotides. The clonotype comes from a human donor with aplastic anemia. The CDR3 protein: CAISGGTYNEQFF. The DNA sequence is TGTGCCATTAGCGGGGGAACTTACAATGAGCAGTTCTTC.